What follows is one TCR beta chain and its context. The protocol was immunoSEQ multiplex PCR, while the TCRdb copy is restricted to in-frame clones and leaves out a portion. Of about 48,000 clones listed, 80% to 90% are singletons. These data originate in a study of blood T cell repertoires in COVID-19. Sequenced material: peripheral blood. This receptor was obtained from a man aged 40-50 years with acute or convalescent COVID-19.

CDR3 nucleotides: TGTGCCAGCAGCGTAGGGACTAGCGGTACCTACGAGCAGTACTTC. The encoded protein is CASSVGTSGTYEQYF. The V call is TRBV9, the J call TRBJ2-7, with 10 bases matching TRBD2. CDR1 is SGDLS, CDR2 YYNGEE, per germline. This CDR3 spans 15 amino acids. Unmatched junction bases numbered 2, after V lost 0 bases and J lost 2 bases. Supplemented by reference TRBV9 and TRBJ2-7, the full variable domain reads DSGVTQTPKHLITATGQRVTLRCSPRSGDLSVYWYQQSLDQGLQFLIQYYNGEERAKGNILERFSAQQFPDLHSELNLSSLELGDSALYFCASSVGTSGTYEQYFGPGTRLTVT.